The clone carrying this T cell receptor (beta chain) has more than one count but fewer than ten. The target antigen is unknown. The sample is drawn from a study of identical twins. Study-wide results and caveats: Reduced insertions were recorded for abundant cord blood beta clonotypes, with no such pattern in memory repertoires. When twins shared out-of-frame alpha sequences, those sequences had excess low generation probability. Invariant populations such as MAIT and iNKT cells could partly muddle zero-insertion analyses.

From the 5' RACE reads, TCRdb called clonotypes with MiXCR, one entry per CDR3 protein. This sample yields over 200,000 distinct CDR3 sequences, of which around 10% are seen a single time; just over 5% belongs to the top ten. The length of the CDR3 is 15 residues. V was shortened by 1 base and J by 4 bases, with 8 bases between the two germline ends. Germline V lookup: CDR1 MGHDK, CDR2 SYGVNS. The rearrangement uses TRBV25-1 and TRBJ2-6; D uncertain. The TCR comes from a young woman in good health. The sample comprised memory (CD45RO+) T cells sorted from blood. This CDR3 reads CASSESQAGANVLTF. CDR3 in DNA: TGTGCCAGCAGTGAATCCCAGGCAGGGGCCAACGTCCTGACTTTC.